Shown below are 24 T cell receptor beta chains from a single sample sequenced in a study of cytomegalovirus exposure and HLA in healthy donors (TCRdb year 2017). Receptor libraries were prepared by the immunoSEQ multiplex PCR assay. The multiplex PCR relied on a mix of 60 forward primers for TCR Vbeta segments and 13 reverse primers for TCR Jbeta segments. Held by TCRdb, this immuneACCESS table contains in-frame sequences only and omits some clones. Under half of the omission traces to an unresolved V gene where checked; the cause of the rest is unknown. The sample table records some 140,000 clones; about 74% of these occur just once. The ten biggest clones cover around 3.2% of the sample. The sample was PBMCs. Source of these receptors: a man aged 35 to 55 in good health and CMV-seronegative.

This clone was picked up one time. V gene TRBV7-9 combines with J gene TRBJ2-7; D is possibly TRBD2 (5 bases). V gave up 2 bases and J gave up 0 bases, with 14 bases separating them. The CDR3 consists of 16 residues. Germline V lookup: CDR1 SEHNR, CDR2 FQNEAQ (reference sequence). The CDR3 bases are TGTGCCAGCAGCTTAAGCTCAGGACTTGGCTCCTACGAGCAGTACTTC. Translating it yields CASSLSSGLGSYEQYF.

The chain joins TRBV19 to TRBJ1-4; D gene ambiguous. Germline V gene data show CDR1 as LNHDA and CDR2 as SQIVND (reference sequence). Trimming took off 1 base at V and 2 bases at J, with 5 bases between the two ends. The CDR3 contains 14 residues. For the CDR3, the DNA is TGTGCCAGTAGTATAGGAGGCACTAATGAAAAACTGTTTTTT. Its translation is CASSIGGTNEKLFF. Full variable domain (remainder filled in from reference TRBV19 and TRBJ1-4): DGGITQSPKYLFRKEGQNVTLSCEQNLNHDAMYWYRQDPGQGLRLIYYSQIVNDFQKGDIAEGYSVSREKKESFPLTVTSAQKNPTAFYLCASSIGGTNEKLFFGSGTQLSVL.

The V call is TRBV7-3, the J call TRBJ1-1; D perhaps matches TRBD1 (6 bases). This CDR3 region has 13 residues. CDR1 and CDR2 (germline): SGHTA, FQGTGA. V was trimmed by 5 bases and J by 1 base, leaving 8 bases between them. CDR3 in DNA: TGTGCCAGCAGCCACAGGGAGAACACTGAAGCTTTCTTT. Its translation is CASSHRENTEAFF.

The J gene is TRBJ2-3, the V gene TRBV9; tentatively, D is TRBD1 (6 bases). The germline gives CDR1 SGDLS, CDR2 YYNGEE. Deletions cut 7 bases from V and 6 bases from J, with 9 bases between. The length of the CDR3 is 11 residues. CDR3 bases: TGTGCCAGCGGGGGCATGGATACGCAGTATTTT. Translated: CASGGMDTQYF.

This clone appeared a single time. The chain joins TRBV4-2 to TRBJ1-3; 9 nucleotides align to TRBD1. This CDR3 region has 17 residues. The trim removed 1 base at V and 3 bases at J, leaving 7 bases unmatched. Per germline, CDR1 LGHNA and CDR2 YNFKEQ. In nucleotides, the CDR3 is TGTGCCAGCAGCCAAGTCCAGACAGGGGGACGTGGAAACACCATATATTTT. This encodes CASSQVQTGGRGNTIYF.

Turning to this clone: Other DNA sequences from this sample encode an identical CDR3 as well. J is TRBJ1-5 and V is TRBV28, with D tentatively TRBD1 (5 bases). Trimming cost V 2 bases and J 6 bases, with 14 bases left between them. The CDR3 contains 15 residues. Germline assignment: CDR1 MDHEN and CDR2 SYDVKM. The CDR3 here is CASSLGQGYRQPQHF. The CDR3 DNA reads as TGTGCCAGCAGTTTAGGTCAGGGTTATCGTCAGCCCCAGCATTTT. The whole variable domain, remainder taken from reference TRBV28 and TRBJ1-5, is DVKVTQSSRYLVKRTGEKVFLECVQDMDHENMFWYRQDPGLGLRLIYFSYDVKMKEKGDIPEGYSVSREKKERFSLILESASTNQTSMYLCASSLGQGYRQPQHFGDGTRLSIL.

This clone came up once. V is TRBV9 and J is TRBJ2-1, with 8 positions matching TRBD2. This CDR3 region has 16 residues. V gave up 0 bases and J gave up 8 bases; unmatched junction bases: 10. CDR1 is SGDLS, CDR2 YYNGEE, per germline. The CDR3 DNA is TGTGCCAGCAGCGTAGAGTTTAGCGGGATGCGCGATGAGCAGTTCTTC. This translates into CASSVEFSGMRDEQFF.

The V call is TRBV15, the J call TRBJ2-1; 7 bases map to TRBD2. The germline V gene encodes CDR1 LNHNV and CDR2 YYDKDF (reference sequence). Germline trimming cut 1 base from V and 7 bases from J; bases unmatched to any gene: 1. The CDR3 extends over 13 amino acids. In nucleotides, the CDR3 is TGTGCCACCAGCAGAGGAGCGGGAAATGAGCAGTTCTTC. Protein sequence: CATSRGAGNEQFF. Complete variable domain (other parts from reference TRBV15 and TRBJ2-1): DAMVIQNPRYQVTQFGKPVTLSCSQTLNHNVMYWYQQKSSQAPKLLFHYYDKDFNNEADTPDNFQSRRPNTSFCFLDIRSPGLGDTAMYLCATSRGAGNEQFFGPGTRLTVL.

This chain connects TRBV5-1 to TRBJ2-5; unclear D gene. The J call may be faulty, since TRBJ2-7 better matches the DNA end. This CDR3 has 15 amino acids. The germline V gene has CDR1 SGHRS and CDR2 YFSETQ. CDR3 nucleotides: TGCGCCAGCAGCTTGTGGTATAACCCTACCTACGAGCAGTACTTC. It encodes CASSLWYNPTYEQYF.

The chain combines TRBV5-1 with TRBJ1-1; D remains unclear. CDR1 and CDR2 (germline): SGHRS, YFSETQ. The CDR3 has 13 amino acids. V lost 0 bases to trimming and J lost 0 bases, with 3 bases between them. CDR3 in amino acids: CASSLDMNTEAFF. The CDR3 nucleotides read TGCGCCAGCAGCTTGGACATGAACACTGAAGCTTTCTTT.

V and J are TRBV5-1 and TRBJ2-1; D might be TRBD1 (6 bases). Germline CDR1 and CDR2: SGHRS and YFSETQ. This CDR3 contains 14 residues. V was trimmed by 4 bases and J by 3 bases, leaving 11 bases between them. CDR3 nucleotide sequence: TGCGCCAGCAGCCCTCAGGGGTTCTACAATGAGCAGTTCTTC. Its protein product is CASSPQGFYNEQFF. The full variable domain, with the rest looked up from reference TRBV5-1 and TRBJ2-1, is KAGVTQTPRYLIKTRGQQVTLSCSPISGHRSVSWYQQTPGQGLQFLFEYFSETQRNKGNFPGRFSGRQFSNSRSEMNVSTLELGDSALYLCASSPQGFYNEQFFGPGTRLTVL.

The CDR3 sequence is CASNTRGRVSEQYF. Written as DNA, the CDR3 is TGTGCCAGCAACACCCGGGGTAGGGTCAGCGAGCAGTACTTC. The genes are TRBV5-6 and TRBJ2-7; tentatively, D is TRBD2 (5 bases). CDR3 size: 14 residues. Germline CDR1 is SGHDT and CDR2 is YYEEEE. The ends were cut back, 6 bases at V and 6 bases at J, with 19 bases in the middle.

Here the CDR3 reads CASSLDRDRVSDTQYF. The CDR3 DNA reads as TGTGCCAGCAGCTTGGATAGGGACAGGGTTTCAGATACGCAGTATTTT. J is TRBJ2-3 and V is TRBV5-6; 9 bases are shared with TRBD1. CDR1 and CDR2 from the germline V gene are SGHDT and YYEEEE. The CDR3 sequence is 16 residues long. V trimming: 0 bases; J trimming: 4 bases; junction bases outside the gene matches: 6. Complete variable domain (other parts from reference TRBV5-6 and TRBJ2-3): DAGVTQSPTHLIKTRGQQVTLRCSPKSGHDTVSWYQQALGQGPQFIFQYYEEEERQRGNFPDRFSGHQFPNYSSELNVNALLLGDSALYLCASSLDRDRVSDTQYFGPGTRLTVL.

The rearrangement uses TRBV11-3 and TRBJ1-1; D not resolved. Germline V gene data show CDR1 as SGHNT and CDR2 as YENEEA. The CDR3 sequence is 15 residues long. Trimming cost V 2 bases and J 0 bases, with 10 bases left between them. The CDR3 DNA sequence: TGTGCCAGCAGCTTAATTTCTGGGCTGAACACTGAAGCTTTCTTT. Translating gives CASSLISGLNTEAFF.

The chain recombines TRBV30 with TRBJ2-7; tentatively, D is TRBD1 (5 bases). Trimming took 8 bases from V and 0 from J, leaving 17 bases between them. Germline lookup yields CDR1 GTSNPN and CDR2 SVGIG (reference sequence). The CDR3 spans 14 residues. CDR3 protein: CAPQLGATSYEQYF. Here the CDR3 DNA reads TGTGCCCCGCAACTTGGGGCCACCTCCTACGAGCAGTACTTC.

This rearrangement joins TRBV7-3 to TRBJ2-5; D is uncertain. CDR1 is SGHTA and CDR2 is FQGTGA in the germline V gene. Trimming took 5 bases from V and 1 from J, leaving 8 bases between them. This CDR3 has 13 amino acids. In nucleotides, the CDR3 is TGTGCCAGCAGCCTTACACGCCAAGAGACCCAGTACTTC. Amino acid sequence: CASSLTRQETQYF.

The table lists this clone with a count of one. This chain uses TRBV4-1 with TRBJ2-5, with no clear D. V lost 3 bases and J 2 bases, leaving 4 bases between the germline ends. The CDR3 spans 12 residues. Germline lookup yields CDR1 MGHRA and CDR2 YSYEKL. The CDR3 spells CASSQTQETQYF. CDR3 bases: TGCGCCAGCAGCCAGACACAAGAGACCCAGTACTTC.

J is TRBJ1-1 and V is TRBV10-3, with 7 nucleotides matching TRBD1. CDR1 ENHRY and CDR2 SYGVKD come from the germline V gene. The length of the CDR3 is 16 residues. V was pared by 7 bases and J by 4 bases, with 15 bases of the junction left unmatched. The CDR3 loop reads CAITNAPQGEGTEAFF. CDR3 coding DNA: TGTGCCATCACCAACGCCCCGCAGGGGGAAGGCACTGAAGCTTTCTTT.

This clone was counted once. The chain recombines TRBV19 with TRBJ2-1; 8 bases are shared with TRBD2. The CDR3 sequence is 14 residues long. V lost 6 bases and J lost 7; bases outside the gene matches: 8. The germline gives CDR1 LNHDA, CDR2 SQIVND (reference sequence). The CDR3 region has the DNA TGTGCCAGTAGCCCGGGACTAGAAAGGAATGAGCAGTTCTTC. Translation: CASSPGLERNEQFF.

The CDR3, as DNA: TGTGCCAGCAGTCCGATCTTGGGGGCGCGAGGTGAAGCTTTCTTT. Its protein product is CASSPILGARGEAFF. This sequence joins TRBV27 and TRBJ1-1, with D tentatively TRBD1 (6 bases). Germline-derived CDR1 and CDR2 are MNHEY and SMNVEV (reference sequence). CDR3 length: 15 amino acids. V was clipped by 5 bases and J by 7 bases, with 20 bases between them.

This chain connects TRBV11-2 to TRBJ2-7; tentative D call: TRBD1 (5 bases). The germline V gene has CDR1 SGHAT and CDR2 FQNNGV. The CDR3 runs to 16 residues. Trimming removed 0 bases from V and 3 bases from J, with 15 bases in between. CDR3 loop: CASSLDSRSRDYEQYF. CDR3 DNA sequence: TGTGCCAGCAGCTTAGATAGTCGGTCCAGGGACTACGAGCAGTACTTC.

The rearrangement uses TRBV6-5 and TRBJ1-3, with D unclear. The CDR3 is 15 amino acids. The V end was cut by 2 bases, the J end by 0 bases, with 8 bases between. CDR1 and CDR2 from the germline V gene are MNHEY and SVGAGI. CDR3 residues: CASSYDIGSGNTIYF. CDR3 in DNA: TGTGCCAGCAGTTACGACATCGGCTCTGGAAACACCATATATTTT.

This clone was counted a few times. The CDR3 DNA sequence: TGTGCCAGCAGCAATCCGTCGCGGGGGCAGGACACTGAAGCTTTCTTT. Translating gives CASSNPSRGQDTEAFF. The chain employs TRBV21-1 and TRBJ1-1. TRBV21-1 has pseudogene status. This CDR3 region has 16 residues.

The chain uses TRBV7-2 and TRBJ1-5, with TRBD1 identical over 11 bases. With V trimmed by 4 bases and J by 7 bases, 9 bases remained unmatched. The germline gives CDR1 SGHTA, CDR2 FQGNSA. The length of the CDR3 is 16 residues. CDR3 bases: TGTGCCAGCAGCTCATGGACAGGGGGCTGGGACCAGCCCCAGCATTTT. Protein sequence: CASSSWTGGWDQPQHF.